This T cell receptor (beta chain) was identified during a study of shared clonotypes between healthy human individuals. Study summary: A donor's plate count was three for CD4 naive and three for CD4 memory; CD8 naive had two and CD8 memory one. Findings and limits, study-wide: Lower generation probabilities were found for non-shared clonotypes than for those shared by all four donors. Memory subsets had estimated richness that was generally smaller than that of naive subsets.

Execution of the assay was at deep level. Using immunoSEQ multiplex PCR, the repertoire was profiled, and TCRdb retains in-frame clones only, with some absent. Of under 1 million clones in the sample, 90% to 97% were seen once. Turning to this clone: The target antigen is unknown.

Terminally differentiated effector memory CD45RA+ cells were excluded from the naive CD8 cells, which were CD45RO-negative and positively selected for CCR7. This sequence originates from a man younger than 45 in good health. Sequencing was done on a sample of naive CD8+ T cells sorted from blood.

The CDR3: CASSHPGQGTYEQYF. The CDR3 DNA sequence: TGTGCCAGCAGCCACCCGGGACAGGGGACCTACGAGCAGTACTTC. The gene calls are TRBV13 and TRBJ2-7; 10 nucleotides align to TRBD1. With 5 bases clipped from V and 2 bases from J, the junction kept 6 bases outside the gene matches. Germline CDR1 and CDR2: PRHDT and FYEKMQ (reference sequence). This CDR3 has 15 amino acids.